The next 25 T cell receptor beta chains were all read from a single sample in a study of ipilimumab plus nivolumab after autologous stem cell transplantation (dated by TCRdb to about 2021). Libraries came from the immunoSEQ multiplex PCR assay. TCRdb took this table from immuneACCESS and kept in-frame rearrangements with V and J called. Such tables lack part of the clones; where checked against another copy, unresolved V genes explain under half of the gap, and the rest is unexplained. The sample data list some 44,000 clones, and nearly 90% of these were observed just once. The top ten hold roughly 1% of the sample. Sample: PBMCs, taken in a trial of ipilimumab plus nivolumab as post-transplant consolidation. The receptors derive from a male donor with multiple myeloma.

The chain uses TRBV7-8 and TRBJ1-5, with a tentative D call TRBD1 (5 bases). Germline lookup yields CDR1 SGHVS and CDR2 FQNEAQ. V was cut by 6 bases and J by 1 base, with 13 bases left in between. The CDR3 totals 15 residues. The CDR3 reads CASSRQGDSNQPQHF. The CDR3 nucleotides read TGTGCCAGCAGTCGGCAGGGCGACAGCAATCAGCCCCAGCATTTT.

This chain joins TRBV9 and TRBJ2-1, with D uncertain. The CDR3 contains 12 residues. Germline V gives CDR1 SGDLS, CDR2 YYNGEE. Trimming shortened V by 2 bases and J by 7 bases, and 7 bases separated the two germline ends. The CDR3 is CASSVSANEQFF. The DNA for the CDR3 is TGTGCCAGCAGCGTGTCAGCAAATGAGCAGTTCTTC. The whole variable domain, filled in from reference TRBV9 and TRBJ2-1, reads DSGVTQTPKHLITATGQRVTLRCSPRSGDLSVYWYQQSLDQGLQFLIQYYNGEERAKGNILERFSAQQFPDLHSELNLSSLELGDSALYFCASSVSANEQFFGPGTRLTVL.

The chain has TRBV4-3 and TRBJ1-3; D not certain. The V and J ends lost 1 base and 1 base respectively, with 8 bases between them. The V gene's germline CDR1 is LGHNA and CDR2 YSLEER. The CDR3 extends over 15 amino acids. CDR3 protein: CASSQGPSSGNTIYF. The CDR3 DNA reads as TGCGCCAGCAGCCAAGGGCCAAGTTCTGGAAACACCATATATTTT.

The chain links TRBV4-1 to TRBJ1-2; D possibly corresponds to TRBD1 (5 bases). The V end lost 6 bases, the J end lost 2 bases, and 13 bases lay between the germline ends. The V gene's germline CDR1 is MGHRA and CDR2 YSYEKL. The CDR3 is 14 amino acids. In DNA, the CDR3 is TGCGCCAGCAGGTCCCAGGGAAGAAACTATGGCTACACCTTC. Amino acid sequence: CASRSQGRNYGYTF.

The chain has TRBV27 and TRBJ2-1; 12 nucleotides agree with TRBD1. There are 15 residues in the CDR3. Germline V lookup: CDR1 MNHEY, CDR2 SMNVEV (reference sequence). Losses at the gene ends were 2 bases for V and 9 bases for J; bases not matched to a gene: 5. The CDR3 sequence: CASSLGTGGRGEQFF. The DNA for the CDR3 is TGTGCCAGCAGTTTAGGGACAGGGGGCCGGGGTGAGCAGTTCTTC.

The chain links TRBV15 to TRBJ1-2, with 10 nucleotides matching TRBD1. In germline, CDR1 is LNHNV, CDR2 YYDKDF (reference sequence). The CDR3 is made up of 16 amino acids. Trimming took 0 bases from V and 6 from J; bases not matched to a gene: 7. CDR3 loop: CATSRDPGTGADGYTF. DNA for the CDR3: TGTGCCACCAGCAGAGATCCCGGGACAGGGGCAGATGGCTACACCTTC.

In nucleotides, the CDR3 is TGTGCCAGCTCACCAAGGCAGGGCGTCGGGGAGACCCAGTACTTC. It is translated as CASSPRQGVGETQYF. This chain joins TRBV18 and TRBJ2-5; the D gene is possibly TRBD1 (5 bases). The CDR3 is made up of 15 amino acids. V lost 2 bases and J 5 bases, leaving 15 bases between the germline ends. Germline V lookup: CDR1 KGHSH, CDR2 LQKENI.

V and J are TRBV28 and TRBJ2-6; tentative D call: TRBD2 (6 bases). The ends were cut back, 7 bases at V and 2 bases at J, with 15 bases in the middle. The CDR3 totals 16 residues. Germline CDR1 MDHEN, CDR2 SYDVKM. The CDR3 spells CASNPPGDPGANVLTF. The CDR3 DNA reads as TGTGCCAGCAATCCACCGGGGGATCCTGGGGCCAACGTCCTGACTTTC.

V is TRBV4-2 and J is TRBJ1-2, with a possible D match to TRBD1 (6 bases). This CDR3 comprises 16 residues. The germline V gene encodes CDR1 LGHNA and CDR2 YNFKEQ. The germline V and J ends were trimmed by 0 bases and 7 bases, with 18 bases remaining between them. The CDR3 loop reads CASSQERLGAPGGYTF. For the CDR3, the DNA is TGTGCCAGCAGCCAAGAACGGTTGGGGGCTCCTGGTGGCTACACCTTC.

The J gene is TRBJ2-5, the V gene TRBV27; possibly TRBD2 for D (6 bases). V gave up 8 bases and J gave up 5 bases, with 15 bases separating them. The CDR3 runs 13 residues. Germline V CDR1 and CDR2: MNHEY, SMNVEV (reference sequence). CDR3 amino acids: CASSWAGLETQYF. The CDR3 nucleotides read TGTGCCAGCTCCTGGGCGGGGCTGGAGACCCAGTACTTC.

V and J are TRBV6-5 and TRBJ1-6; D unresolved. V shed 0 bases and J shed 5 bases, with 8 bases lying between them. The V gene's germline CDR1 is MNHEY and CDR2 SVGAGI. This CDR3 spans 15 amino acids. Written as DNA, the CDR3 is TGTGCCAGCAGTTACTCAGGAGTCGATAATTCACCCCTCCACTTT. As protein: CASSYSGVDNSPLHF.

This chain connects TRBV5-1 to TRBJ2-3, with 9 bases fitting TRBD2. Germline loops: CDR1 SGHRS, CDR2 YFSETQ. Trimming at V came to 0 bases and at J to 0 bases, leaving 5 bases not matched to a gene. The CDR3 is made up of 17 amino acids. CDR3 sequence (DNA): TGCGCCAGCAGCTTGGGTCCAGCGGGGGGTAGCACAGATACGCAGTATTTT. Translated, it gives CASSLGPAGGSTDTQYF.

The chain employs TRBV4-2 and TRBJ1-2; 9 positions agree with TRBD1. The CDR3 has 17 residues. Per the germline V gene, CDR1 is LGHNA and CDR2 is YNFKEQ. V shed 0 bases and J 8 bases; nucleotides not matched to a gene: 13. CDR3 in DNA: TGTGCCAGCAGCCAAGAACACTCGGGACAGGGAGTAAAGGGCTACACCTTC. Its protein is CASSQEHSGQGVKGYTF.

CDR3 sequence: CASSFTGSEGQPQHF. CDR3 in DNA: TGCGCCAGCAGCTTTACAGGGTCAGAAGGACAGCCCCAGCATTTT. The chain couples TRBV5-1 to TRBJ1-5; the D gene is possibly TRBD1 (6 bases). CDR3 length: 15 amino acids. The V end was cut by 2 bases, the J end by 7 bases, with 16 bases between. From germline, CDR1 is SGHRS and CDR2 YFSETQ.

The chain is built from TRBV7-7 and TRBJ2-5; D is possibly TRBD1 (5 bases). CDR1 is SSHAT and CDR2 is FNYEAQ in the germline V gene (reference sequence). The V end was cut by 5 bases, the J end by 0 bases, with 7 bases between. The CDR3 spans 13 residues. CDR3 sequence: CASSKQDQETQYF. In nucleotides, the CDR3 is TGTGCCAGCAGCAAACAGGACCAAGAGACCCAGTACTTC.

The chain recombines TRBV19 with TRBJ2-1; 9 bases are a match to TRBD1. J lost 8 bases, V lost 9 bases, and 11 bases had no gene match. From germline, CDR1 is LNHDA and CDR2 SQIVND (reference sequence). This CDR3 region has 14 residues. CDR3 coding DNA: TGTGCCAGCGAACCGGGACAGGGTCTACATGAGCAGTTCTTC. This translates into CASEPGQGLHEQFF.

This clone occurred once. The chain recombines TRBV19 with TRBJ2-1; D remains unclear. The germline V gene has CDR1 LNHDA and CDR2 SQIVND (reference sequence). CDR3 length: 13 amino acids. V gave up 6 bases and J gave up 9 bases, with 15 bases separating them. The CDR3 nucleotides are TGTGCCAGTAGCCCCATCGATTTTGTTGAGCAGTTCTTC. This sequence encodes CASSPIDFVEQFF.

The CDR3 nucleotides read TGTGCCAGCTCACCAATACGCGTGTGGAAAGGGGACACCGGGGAGCTGTTTTTT. Translation gives CASSPIRVWKGDTGELFF. The V call is TRBV18, the J call TRBJ2-2; TRBD1 is a possible D gene (5 bases). Germline CDR1 KGHSH, CDR2 LQKENI. The CDR3 has 18 residues. V was shortened by 2 bases and J by 3 bases, with 19 bases between the two germline ends.

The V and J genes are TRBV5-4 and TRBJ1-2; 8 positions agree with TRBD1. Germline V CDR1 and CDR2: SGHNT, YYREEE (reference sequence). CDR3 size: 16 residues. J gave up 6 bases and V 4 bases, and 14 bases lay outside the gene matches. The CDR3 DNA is TGTGCCAGCAGCGTAGGTGGCAGGGGGCAAGGGGATGGCTACACCTTC. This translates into CASSVGGRGQGDGYTF.

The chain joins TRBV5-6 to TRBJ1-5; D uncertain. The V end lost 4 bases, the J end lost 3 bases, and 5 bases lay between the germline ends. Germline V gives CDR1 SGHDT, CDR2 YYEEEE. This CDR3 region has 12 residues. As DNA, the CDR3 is TGTGCCAGCAGCGGCCCCAATCAGCCCCAGCATTTT. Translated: CASSGPNQPQHF. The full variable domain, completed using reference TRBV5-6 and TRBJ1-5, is DAGVTQSPTHLIKTRGQQVTLRCSPKSGHDTVSWYQQALGQGPQFIFQYYEEEERQRGNFPDRFSGHQFPNYSSELNVNALLLGDSALYLCASSGPNQPQHFGDGTRLSIL.

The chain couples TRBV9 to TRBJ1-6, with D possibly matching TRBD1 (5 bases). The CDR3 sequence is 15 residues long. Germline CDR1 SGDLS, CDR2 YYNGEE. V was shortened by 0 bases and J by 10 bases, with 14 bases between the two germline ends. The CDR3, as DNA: TGTGCCAGCAGCGTAGACCCTGGGGACGGCTCACCCCTCCACTTT. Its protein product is CASSVDPGDGSPLHF.

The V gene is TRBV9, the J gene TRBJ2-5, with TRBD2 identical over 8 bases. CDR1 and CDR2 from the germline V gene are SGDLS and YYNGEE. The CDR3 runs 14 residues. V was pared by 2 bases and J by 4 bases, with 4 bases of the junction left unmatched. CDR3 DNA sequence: TGTGCCAGCAGCGTTACCGGGACTAGAGAGACCCAGTACTTC. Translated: CASSVTGTRETQYF.

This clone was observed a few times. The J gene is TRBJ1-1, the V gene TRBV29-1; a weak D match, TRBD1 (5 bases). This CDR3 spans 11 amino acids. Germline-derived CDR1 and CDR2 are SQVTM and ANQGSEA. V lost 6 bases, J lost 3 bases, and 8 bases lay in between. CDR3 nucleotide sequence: TGCAGCGTAGGGACCTACACTGAAGCTTTCTTT. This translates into CSVGTYTEAFF.

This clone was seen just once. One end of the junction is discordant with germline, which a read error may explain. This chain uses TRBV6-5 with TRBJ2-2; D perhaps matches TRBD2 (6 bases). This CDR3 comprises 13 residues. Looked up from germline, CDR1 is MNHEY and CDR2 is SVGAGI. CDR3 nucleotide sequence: TGTGCCAGCCACGGCGGGAACGCCGGGGAGCTGTTTTTT. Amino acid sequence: CASHGGNAGELFF.

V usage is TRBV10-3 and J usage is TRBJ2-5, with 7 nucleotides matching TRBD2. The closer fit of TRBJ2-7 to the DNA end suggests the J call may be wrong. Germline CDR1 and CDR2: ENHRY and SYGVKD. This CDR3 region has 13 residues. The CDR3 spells CAIRGSGVYEQYF. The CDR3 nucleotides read TGTGCCATCAGGGGGAGCGGGGTTTACGAGCAGTACTTC.